This TCR beta chain was identified in a study of read filtering for tumor transcriptome and immune sequencing. This clonotype was picked up many times. The library was built from roughly 400 ng RNA with molecular barcoded adaptors for alpha/delta and beta/gamma chains. MiXCR, run by TCRdb on the reads, gives a single entry per CDR3 protein. The sample consists of some 120,000 distinct CDR3 sequences, 10% to 15% of them appearing once. CDR3 length: 15 amino acids. V lost 8 bases to trimming and J lost 1 base, with 18 bases between them. Germline V gene lookup returns CDR1 MDHEN and CDR2 SYDVKM. The sequencing sample was made of a population of CD138-negative cells sorted from bone marrow. V is TRBV28 and J is TRBJ2-7; D may match TRBD1 or TRBD2 (5 bases each). The TCR originated in a donor older than 35 with multiple myeloma. CDR3 coding DNA: TGTGCCAGCGGGAATTCAGGGACCCCATCCTACGAGCAGTACTTC. It translates to CASGNSGTPSYEQYF.